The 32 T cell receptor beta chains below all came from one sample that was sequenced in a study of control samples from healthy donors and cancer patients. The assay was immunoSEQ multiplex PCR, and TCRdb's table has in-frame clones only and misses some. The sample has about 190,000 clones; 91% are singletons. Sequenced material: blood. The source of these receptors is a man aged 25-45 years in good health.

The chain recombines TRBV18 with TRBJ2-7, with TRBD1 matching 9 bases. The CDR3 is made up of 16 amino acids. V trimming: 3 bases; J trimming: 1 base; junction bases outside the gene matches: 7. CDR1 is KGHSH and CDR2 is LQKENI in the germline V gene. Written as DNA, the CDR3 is TGTGCCAGCTCACCTTCCGGGACAGGGAGTTCCTACGAGCAGTACTTC. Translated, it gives CASSPSGTGSSYEQYF.

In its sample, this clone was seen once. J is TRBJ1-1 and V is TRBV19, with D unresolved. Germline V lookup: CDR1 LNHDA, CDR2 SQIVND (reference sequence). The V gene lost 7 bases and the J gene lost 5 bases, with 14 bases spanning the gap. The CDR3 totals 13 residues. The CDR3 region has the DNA TGTGCCAGTAAAATGGCATGGGAAACTGAAGCTTTCTTT. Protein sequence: CASKMAWETEAFF.

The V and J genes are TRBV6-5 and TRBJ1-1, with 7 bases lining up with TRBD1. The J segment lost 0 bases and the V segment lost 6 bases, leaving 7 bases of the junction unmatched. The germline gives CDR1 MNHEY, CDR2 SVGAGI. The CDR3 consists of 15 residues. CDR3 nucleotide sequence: TGTGCCAGCAGACCGTCGGGACAGATGAACACTGAAGCTTTCTTT. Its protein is CASRPSGQMNTEAFF.

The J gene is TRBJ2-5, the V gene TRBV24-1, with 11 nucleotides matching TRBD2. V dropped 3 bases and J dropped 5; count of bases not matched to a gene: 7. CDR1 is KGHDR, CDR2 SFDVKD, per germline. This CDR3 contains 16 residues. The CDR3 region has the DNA TGTGCCACCAGTGATGGAACTAGCGGGGGTCGGGAGACCCAGTACTTC. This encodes CATSDGTSGGRETQYF.

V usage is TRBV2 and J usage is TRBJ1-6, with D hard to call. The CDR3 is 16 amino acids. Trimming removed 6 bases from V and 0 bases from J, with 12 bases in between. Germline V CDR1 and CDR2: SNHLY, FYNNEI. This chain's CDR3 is CASRLSQSSYNSPLHF. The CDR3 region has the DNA TGTGCCAGCAGATTGTCGCAGAGCTCCTATAATTCACCCCTCCACTTT.

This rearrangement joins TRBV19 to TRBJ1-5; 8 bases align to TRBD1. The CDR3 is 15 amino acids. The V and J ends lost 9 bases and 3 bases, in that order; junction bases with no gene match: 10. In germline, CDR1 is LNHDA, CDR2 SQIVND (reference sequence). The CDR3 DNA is TGTGCCAGCAATCTGTTCAGGGGGCCCAATCAGCCCCAGCATTTT. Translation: CASNLFRGPNQPQHF.

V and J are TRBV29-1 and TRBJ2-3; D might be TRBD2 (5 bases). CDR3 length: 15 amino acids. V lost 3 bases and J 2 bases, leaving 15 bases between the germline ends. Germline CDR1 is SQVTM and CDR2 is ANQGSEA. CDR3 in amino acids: CSVDPGFGSTDTQYF. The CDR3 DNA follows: TGCAGCGTTGATCCGGGGTTTGGGTCCACAGATACGCAGTATTTT.

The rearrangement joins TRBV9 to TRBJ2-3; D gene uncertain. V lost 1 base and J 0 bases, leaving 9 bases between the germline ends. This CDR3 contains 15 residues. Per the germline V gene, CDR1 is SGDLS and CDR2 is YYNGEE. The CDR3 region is CASSVMPSSTDTQYF. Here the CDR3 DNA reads TGTGCCAGCAGCGTAATGCCTAGTAGCACAGATACGCAGTATTTT.

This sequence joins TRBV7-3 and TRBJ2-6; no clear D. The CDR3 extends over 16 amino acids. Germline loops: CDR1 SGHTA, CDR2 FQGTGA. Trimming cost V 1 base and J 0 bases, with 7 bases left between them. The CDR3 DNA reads TGTGCCAGCAGCTTAATCAGCAGCTCTGGGGCCAACGTCCTGACTTTC. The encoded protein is CASSLISSSGANVLTF. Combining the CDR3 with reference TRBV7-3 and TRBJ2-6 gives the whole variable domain GAGVSQTPSNKVTEKGKYVELRCDPISGHTALYWYRQSLGQGPEFLIYFQGTGAADDSGLPNDRFFAVRPEGSVSTLKIQRTERGDSAVYLCASSLISSSGANVLTFGAGSRLTVL.

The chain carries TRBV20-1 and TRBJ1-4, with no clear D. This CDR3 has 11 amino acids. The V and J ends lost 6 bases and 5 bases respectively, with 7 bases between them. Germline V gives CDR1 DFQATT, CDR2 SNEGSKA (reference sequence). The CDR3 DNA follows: TGCAGTGCAGGGTGGAATGAAAAACTGTTTTTT. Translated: CSAGWNEKLFF.

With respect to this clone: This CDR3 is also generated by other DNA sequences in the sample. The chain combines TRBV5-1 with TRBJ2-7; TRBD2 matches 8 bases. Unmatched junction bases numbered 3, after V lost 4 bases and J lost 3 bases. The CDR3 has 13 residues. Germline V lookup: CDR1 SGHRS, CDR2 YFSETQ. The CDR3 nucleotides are TGCGCCAGCAGCCCGGGAGGGGGCTACGAGCAGTACTTC. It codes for CASSPGGGYEQYF.

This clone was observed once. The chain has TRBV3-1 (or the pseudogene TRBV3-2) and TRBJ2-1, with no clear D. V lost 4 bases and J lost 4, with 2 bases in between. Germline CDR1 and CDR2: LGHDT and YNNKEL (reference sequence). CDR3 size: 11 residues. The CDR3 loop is CASSRYNEQFF. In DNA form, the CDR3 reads TGTGCCAGCAGCCGTTACAATGAGCAGTTCTTC.

The CDR3 is CASSLYRDDYGYTF. The CDR3 DNA follows: TGTGCCAGCAGCTTATACAGGGATGACTATGGCTACACCTTC. The chain links TRBV7-9 to TRBJ1-2; a weak D match, TRBD1 (6 bases). Germline CDR1 SEHNR, CDR2 FQNEAQ (reference sequence). The V gene lost 2 bases and the J gene lost 3 bases, with 10 bases spanning the gap. This CDR3 contains 14 residues. The full variable domain, in which reference TRBV7-9 and TRBJ1-2 provide the parts outside the CDR3, is DTGVSQNPRHKITKRGQNVTFRCDPISEHNRLYWYRQTLGQGPEFLTYFQNEAQLEKSRLLSDRFSAERPKGSFSTLEIQRTEQGDSAMYLCASSLYRDDYGYTFGSGTRLTVV.

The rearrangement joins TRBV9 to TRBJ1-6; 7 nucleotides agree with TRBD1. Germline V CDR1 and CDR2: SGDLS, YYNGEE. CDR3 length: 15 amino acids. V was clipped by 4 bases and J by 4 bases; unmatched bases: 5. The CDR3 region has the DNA TGTGCCAGCAGCCCGTGGGACAGTTATAATTCACCCCTCCACTTT. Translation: CASSPWDSYNSPLHF.

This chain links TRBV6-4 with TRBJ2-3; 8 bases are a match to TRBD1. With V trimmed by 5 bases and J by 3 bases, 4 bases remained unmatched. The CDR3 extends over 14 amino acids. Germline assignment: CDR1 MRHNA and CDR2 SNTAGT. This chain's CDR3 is CASSQGARTDTQYF. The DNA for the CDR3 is TGTGCCAGCAGTCAGGGGGCTAGGACAGATACGCAGTATTTT.

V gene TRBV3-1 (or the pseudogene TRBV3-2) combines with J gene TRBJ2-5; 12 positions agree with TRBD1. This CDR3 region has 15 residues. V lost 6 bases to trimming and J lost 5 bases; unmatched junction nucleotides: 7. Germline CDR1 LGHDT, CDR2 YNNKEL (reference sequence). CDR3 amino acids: CASSRDRGRHETQYF. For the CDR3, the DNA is TGTGCCAGCAGTCGGGACAGGGGGCGTCACGAGACCCAGTACTTC.

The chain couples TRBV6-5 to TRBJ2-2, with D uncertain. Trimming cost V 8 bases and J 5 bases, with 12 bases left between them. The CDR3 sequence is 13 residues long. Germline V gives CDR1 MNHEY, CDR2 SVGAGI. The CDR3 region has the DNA TGTGCCAGCCGGTCCCCCCTTACCGGGGAGCTGTTTTTT. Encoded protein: CASRSPLTGELFF.

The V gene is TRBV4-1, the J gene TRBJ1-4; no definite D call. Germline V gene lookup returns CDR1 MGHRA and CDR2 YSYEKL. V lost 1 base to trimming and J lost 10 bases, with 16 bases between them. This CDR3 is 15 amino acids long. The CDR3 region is CASSQVTHPGGKLFF. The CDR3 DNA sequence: TGCGCCAGCAGCCAAGTCACACACCCCGGAGGAAAACTGTTTTTT.

CDR3 DNA: TGTGCCAGCAGTTTAGTAGCAGGCCCTGAAGCTTTCTTT. As protein: CASSLVAGPEAFF. The chain joins TRBV27 to TRBJ1-1; D remains unclear. The germline CDR1 and CDR2 sequences are MNHEY and SMNVEV (reference sequence). V was cut by 2 bases and J by 6 bases, with 10 bases left in between. The CDR3 loop spans 13 amino acids.

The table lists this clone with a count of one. CDR3 DNA: TGTGCCAGCAGCCAAGCCGGGAGGAGCTCCTACGAGCAGTACTTC. It specifies CASSQAGRSSYEQYF. The chain couples TRBV3-1 (or the pseudogene TRBV3-2) to TRBJ2-7, with 7 bases lining up with TRBD2. V lost 1 base, J lost 0 bases, and 3 bases stayed unmatched. Germline V gives CDR1 LGHDT, CDR2 YNNKEL (reference sequence). This CDR3 region has 15 residues.

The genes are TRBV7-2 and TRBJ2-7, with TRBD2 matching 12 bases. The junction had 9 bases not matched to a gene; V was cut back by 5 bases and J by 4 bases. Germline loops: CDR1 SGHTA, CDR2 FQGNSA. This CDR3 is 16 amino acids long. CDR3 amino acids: CASSLTTTSGGYEQYF. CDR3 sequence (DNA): TGTGCCAGCAGCCTAACGACGACTAGCGGGGGATACGAGCAGTACTTC. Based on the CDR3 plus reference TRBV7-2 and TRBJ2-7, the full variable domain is GAGVSQSPSNKVTEKGKDVELRCDPISGHTALYWYRQSLGQGLEFLIYFQGNSAPDKSGLPSDRFSAERTGGSVSTLTIQRTQQEDSAVYLCASSLTTTSGGYEQYFGPGTRLTVT.

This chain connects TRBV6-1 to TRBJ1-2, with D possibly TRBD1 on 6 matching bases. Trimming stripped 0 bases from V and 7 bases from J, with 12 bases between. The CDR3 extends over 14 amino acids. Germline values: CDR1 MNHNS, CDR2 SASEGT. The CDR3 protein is CASSEAGGLGGYTF. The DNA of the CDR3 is TGTGCCAGCAGTGAAGCGGGGGGGCTCGGTGGCTACACCTTC.

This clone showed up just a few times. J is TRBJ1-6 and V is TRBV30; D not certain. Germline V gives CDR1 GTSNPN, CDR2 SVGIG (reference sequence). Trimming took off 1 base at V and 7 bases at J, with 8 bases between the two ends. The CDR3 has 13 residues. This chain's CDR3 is CAWSEYENSPLHF. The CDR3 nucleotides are TGTGCCTGGAGTGAGTACGAGAATTCACCCCTCCACTTT.

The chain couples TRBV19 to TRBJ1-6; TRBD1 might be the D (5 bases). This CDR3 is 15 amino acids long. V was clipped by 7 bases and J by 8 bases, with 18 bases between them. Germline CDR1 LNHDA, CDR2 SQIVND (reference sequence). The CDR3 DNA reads TGTGCCAGTACCCAACCGGGACGGGGGGATTCACCCCTCCACTTT. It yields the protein CASTQPGRGDSPLHF.

The CDR3 reads CASSLGTGITDTQYF. The CDR3 nucleotides are TGTGCCAGCAGCTTAGGCACAGGGATCACAGATACGCAGTATTTT. This rearrangement joins TRBV7-8 to TRBJ2-3; the D gene is possibly TRBD1 (6 bases). The germline V and J ends were trimmed by 1 base and 2 bases, with 10 bases remaining between them. The length of the CDR3 is 15 residues. Germline CDR1 and CDR2: SGHVS and FQNEAQ.

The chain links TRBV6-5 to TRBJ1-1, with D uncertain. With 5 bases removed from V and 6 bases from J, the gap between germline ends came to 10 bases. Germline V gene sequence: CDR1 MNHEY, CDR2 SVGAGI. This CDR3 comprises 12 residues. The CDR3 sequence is CASSTVGSEAFF. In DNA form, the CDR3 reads TGTGCCAGCAGTACAGTAGGGTCTGAAGCTTTCTTT.

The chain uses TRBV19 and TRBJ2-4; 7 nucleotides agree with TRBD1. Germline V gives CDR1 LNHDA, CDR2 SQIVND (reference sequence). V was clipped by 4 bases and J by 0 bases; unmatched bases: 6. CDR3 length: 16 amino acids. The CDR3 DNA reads TGTGCCAGTAGTAAAAAGGGACAGCGAGCCAAAAACATTCAGTACTTC. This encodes CASSKKGQRAKNIQYF. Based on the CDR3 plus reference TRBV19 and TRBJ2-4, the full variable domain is DGGITQSPKYLFRKEGQNVTLSCEQNLNHDAMYWYRQDPGQGLRLIYYSQIVNDFQKGDIAEGYSVSREKKESFPLTVTSAQKNPTAFYLCASSKKGQRAKNIQYFGAGTRLSVL.

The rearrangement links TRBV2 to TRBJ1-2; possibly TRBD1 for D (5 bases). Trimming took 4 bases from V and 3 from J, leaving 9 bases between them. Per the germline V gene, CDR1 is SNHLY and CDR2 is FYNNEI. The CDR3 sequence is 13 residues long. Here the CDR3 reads CASSVGGDYGYTF. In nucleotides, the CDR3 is TGTGCCAGCAGTGTCGGGGGAGACTATGGCTACACCTTC.

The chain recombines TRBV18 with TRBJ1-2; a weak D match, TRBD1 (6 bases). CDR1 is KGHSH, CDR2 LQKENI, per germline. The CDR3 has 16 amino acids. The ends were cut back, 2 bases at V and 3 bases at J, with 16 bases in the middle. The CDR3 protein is CASSPDRGLSDYGYTF. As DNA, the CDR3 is TGTGCCAGCTCACCAGATCGGGGGCTGAGCGACTATGGCTACACCTTC.

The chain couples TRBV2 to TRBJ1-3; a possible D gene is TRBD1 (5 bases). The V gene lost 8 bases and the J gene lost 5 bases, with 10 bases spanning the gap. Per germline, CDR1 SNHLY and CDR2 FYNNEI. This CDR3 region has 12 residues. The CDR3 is CASDLGRNTIYF. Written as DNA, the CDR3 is TGTGCCAGCGATCTGGGACGAAACACCATATATTTT.

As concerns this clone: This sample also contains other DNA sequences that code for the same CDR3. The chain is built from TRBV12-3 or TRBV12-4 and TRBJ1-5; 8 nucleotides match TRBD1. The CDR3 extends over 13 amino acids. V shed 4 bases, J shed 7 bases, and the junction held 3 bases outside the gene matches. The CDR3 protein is CASSSYRGQPQHF. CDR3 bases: TGTGCCAGCAGTTCGTACAGGGGGCAGCCCCAGCATTTT.

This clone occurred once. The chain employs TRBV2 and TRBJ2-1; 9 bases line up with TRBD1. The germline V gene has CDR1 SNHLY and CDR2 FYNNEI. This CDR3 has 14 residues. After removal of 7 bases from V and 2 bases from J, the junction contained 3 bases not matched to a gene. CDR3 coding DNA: TGTGCCAGCAACGGACAGGGGACCTACAATGAGCAGTTCTTC. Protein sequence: CASNGQGTYNEQFF.